Included here is one T cell receptor (beta chain) sequence, with context. Localized lung adenocarcinoma, a non-small cell lung cancer, affected the donors. TCRdb re-called the PCR reads through MiXCR, storing one row per CDR3 protein. Here the sample spans a few thousand distinct CDR3 sequences, roughly 60% being singletons. The data were obtained in a study of CD4 and CD8 cells across lung adenocarcinoma regions. This TCR derives from a male donor with lung adenocarcinoma. The CD4 and CD8 labels of this study may be unreliable. The specimen sequenced was CD4+ T cells from the margin of a lung tumor.

CDR3: CASRPGQTGETQYF. Written as DNA, the CDR3 is TGTGCCAGCAGACCCGGACAGACCGGAGAGACCCAGTACTTC. V gene TRBV6-1 combines with J gene TRBJ2-1; perhaps TRBD1 as D (6 bases). The end of the DNA aligns better with TRBJ2-5, so the J call may be wrong. From germline, CDR1 is MNHNS and CDR2 SASEGT. The length of the CDR3 is 14 residues.